This paragraph covers one T cell receptor beta chain sequence. The record originates from a study of T cell changes during pregnancy in multiple sclerosis. TCRdb's table, derived via immunoSEQ multiplex PCR, lists solely in-frame clones and lacks some. The sample records about 75,000 clones, about 93% being singletons. Germline V gene data show CDR1 as WSHSY and CDR2 as SAAADI. The CDR3 has 16 amino acids. Trimming cost V 6 bases and J 8 bases; bases outside gene matches: 8. The material was CD4+ T cells from peripheral blood mononuclear cells, obtained after pregnancy. This chain joins TRBV10-2 and TRBJ2-1, with TRBD2 identical over 15 bases. This clonotype originated in a female donor with multiple sclerosis, enrolled in a pregnancy study. Here the CDR3 reads CASRIGLAGGAHEQFF. The CDR3 DNA is TGCGCCAGCAGGATTGGACTAGCGGGAGGGGCTCATGAGCAGTTCTTC.